These T cell receptor beta chains were read from a single sample in a study of T cell responses to AZD1222 COVID-19 vaccine. The table came from immunoSEQ multiplex PCR; TCRdb's copy has only in-frame clones and leaves some out. The sample holds 25,000 to 30,000 clones, roughly 73% seen once. The material was peripheral blood, obtained on day 0 of AZD1222 vaccination. The source of these receptors is an adult in good health. Both conserved end residues are part of each CDR3. D genes are given only for firm matches. Not all rows give a size; the values are once, few, many and, for expanded clones, a class.

CASSLAFFGTGQAEAFF | . | . | TRBV7-2 | . | TRBJ1-1
CASMRGQGSGELFF | TGTGCCAGCATGCGGGGACAGGGGTCCGGGGAGCTGTTTTTT | . | TRBV6-5 | TRBD1 | TRBJ2-2
CASSDSTSGGTDTQYF | TGTGCCAGCAGTGACTCGACTAGCGGGGGCACAGATACGCAGTATTTT | once | TRBV6-4 | TRBD2 | TRBJ2-3
CASSRSKKGLAGPQETQYF | TGTGCCAGCAGCCGATCGAAGAAGGGACTAGCGGGACCCCAAGAGACCCAGTACTTC | . | TRBV7-9 | TRBD2 | TRBJ2-5
CASSSVQGGNTIYF | TGTGCCAGCAGCTCCGTACAGGGGGGGAACACCATATATTTT | few | TRBV7-2 | TRBD1 | TRBJ1-3
CASSFSREKLFF | TGTGCCAGCAGTTTTAGCCGTGAAAAACTGTTTTTT | few | TRBV12-3/TRBV12-4 | . | TRBJ1-4
CASSFSGSSTEAFF | TGTGCCAGCAGCTTTTCAGGAAGTTCCACTGAAGCTTTCTTT | . | TRBV11-2 | . | TRBJ1-1
CASRWWGWETQYF | TGTGCCAGCAGGTGGTGGGGGTGGGAGACCCAGTACTTC | medium-sized | TRBV5-4 | . | TRBJ2-5
CAISVGTGGTTEAFF | TGTGCCATCAGTGTAGGGACGGGGGGGACCACTGAAGCTTTCTTT | once | TRBV10-3 | . | TRBJ1-1
CASSRRTGWLSGNTIYF | TGCGCCAGCAGCCGACGGACAGGATGGTTGTCTGGAAACACCATATATTTT | . | TRBV4-1 | TRBD1 | TRBJ1-3
CSVRQGGNSPLHF | TGCAGCGTAAGACAGGGGGGGAATTCACCCCTCCACTTT | . | TRBV29-1 | TRBD1 | TRBJ1-6
CASSPRTSGNTIYF | TGTGCCAGCAGCCCTAGGACATCCGGAAACACCATATATTTT | once | TRBV7-9 | . | TRBJ1-3
CASSVLGTSGTYTQYF | TGTGCCAGTAGTGTCCTGGGGACTAGCGGCACCTATACGCAGTATTTT | . | TRBV19 | TRBD2 | TRBJ2-3
CASSEGTGTEAFF | TGCGCCAGCAGCGAAGGGACGGGCACTGAAGCTTTCTTT | . | TRBV5-1 | . | TRBJ1-1
CASSLSLPGPPRNEQFF | TGTGCCAGCAGTTTATCGCTCCCGGGACCACCACGGAATGAGCAGTTCTTC | . | TRBV27 | . | TRBJ2-1
CASSPPGGTDTQYF | TGTGCCAGCTCACCTCCCGGGGGAACAGATACGCAGTATTTT | . | TRBV18 | . | TRBJ2-3
CASSQPGLAGKVDTGELFF | TGCGCCAGCAGCCAACCGGGACTAGCGGGAAAGGTAGACACCGGGGAGCTGTTTTTT | . | TRBV4-1 | TRBD2 | TRBJ2-2
CASRADRTSNQPQHF | TGTGCCAGCAGAGCCGACAGGACTAGCAATCAGCCCCAGCATTTT | . | TRBV6-5 | . | TRBJ1-5
CASTGLKNTGELFF | TGTGCCAGCACGGGACTGAAGAACACCGGGGAGCTGTTTTTT | . | TRBV21-1 | . | TRBJ2-2
CATSDLSFGSKETQYF | TGTGCCACCAGTGATTTAAGTTTCGGAAGCAAAGAGACCCAGTACTTC | few | TRBV24-1 | . | TRBJ2-5
CASAPPQNNEQFF | TGCGCCAGCGCCCCTCCACAAAACAATGAGCAGTTCTTC | . | TRBV10-2 | . | TRBJ2-1
CASSREARMRTDTQYF | TGTGCCAGCTCCCGGGAGGCTCGAATGCGCACAGATACGCAGTATTTT | . | TRBV9 | TRBD2 | TRBJ2-3
CASSFSVSGNTIYF | TGCGCCAGCAGCTTCTCGGTCTCTGGAAACACCATATATTTT | . | TRBV5-1 | . | TRBJ1-3
CASSQSGVNEKLFF | TGTGCCAGCAGCCAGTCCGGGGTCAATGAAAAACTGTTTTTT | . | TRBV14 | . | TRBJ1-4
CASSESSGNTIYF | TGTGCCAGCAGCGAGAGCTCTGGAAACACCATATATTTT | . | TRBV27 | . | TRBJ1-3
CSVARGWGGRSSTDTQYF | TGCAGCGTTGCCCGGGGCTGGGGGGGAAGATCTAGCACAGATACGCAGTATTTT | . | TRBV29-1 | TRBD2 | TRBJ2-3
CARSLVDRANYGYTF | TGTGCCAGAAGCTTGGTCGACCGAGCTAACTATGGCTACACCTTC | . | TRBV5-3 | . | TRBJ1-2